This T cell receptor beta chain was profiled in a study of blood T cell repertoires in COVID-19 (dated by TCRdb to about 2020). In terms of the full investigation: The collaborator samples originated in the United States, Italy and Spain and spanned the acute and convalescent phases of COVID-19. The material from the prospective study consisted of cDNA or gDNA derived from T cells, B-cell-depleted T cells, or PBMCs. The repertoires were released in a freely available public database meant as a resource for research on the immune response to SARS-CoV-2. A de-identified subject ID, COVID-19 status, age in years and sex were almost always included in the sample metadata. Deeply sampled blood TCRbeta repertoires from subjects exposed to, actively infected with, or recovered from COVID-19 were included in the dataset. The samples were drawn from two sources: the first 160 participants of the ongoing ImmuneRACE study, and fewer than 1,500 subjects contributed by 6 global collaborators. Where HLA class I and class II types were available, the types were taken from metadata supplied by the sample provider, not from assay-based typing.

What the research found in general, with its limitations: How much clinical and demographic metadata was included differed by source and by participant, and the metadata was provided uncurated.

From the cysteine up to the phenylalanine, the CDR3 has a length of 15 residues. Just the 45-base CDR3 DNA is kept, in frame starting at base 1. V lost 0 bases and J lost 2 bases, and the count of bases not matched to a germline gene is 3. According to the germline V gene, CDR1 reads SGHRS and CDR2 reads YFSETQ. Collaborating institutions collected whole blood in K2EDTA tubes following their own protocols. Collaborator samples were shipped for TCRbeta analysis as frozen whole blood, isolated PBMCs, or DNA extracted from either sample type. TCRbeta CDR3 regions were amplified from genomic DNA by means of the immunoSEQ Assay, a bias-controlled multiplex PCR. The published analysis was carried out like this. Within the assay, amplification of reference gene primers was used to estimate how many nucleated cells each sample contained. Sequence reads were collapsed and filtered to measure the absolute abundance of every unique TCRbeta CDR3 rearrangement. For each sample, productive Simpson clonality was calculated as the square root of Simpson's diversity index across productive rearrangements. In its TCRdb copy, this immuneACCESS table keeps in-frame sequences only and misses some clones. Where compared with another copy, unresolved V genes explain less than half of these, and the others have no known cause. V and J calls and clone size are copied from that table; D and trimming were computed from the DNA. Here the sample has under 350,000 clones; 75% to 90% occur a single time. In total, the top ten clones hold around 4.4% of the sample.

Comments on this clone: Which antigen it targets is not known. Base qualities are not provided; no much larger clone lies one nucleotide away.

Recombination linked TRBV5-1 to TRBJ1-2, and TRBD1 aligns with 8 junction nucleotides. The sequencing sample was made of peripheral blood. This TCR was sampled from a man aged 35 to 55 with acute or convalescent COVID-19. The DNA sequence is as follows: TGCGCCAGCAGCTTGGAAACAGGGGGAAACTATGGCTACACCTTC. It is translated as CASSLETGGNYGYTF.